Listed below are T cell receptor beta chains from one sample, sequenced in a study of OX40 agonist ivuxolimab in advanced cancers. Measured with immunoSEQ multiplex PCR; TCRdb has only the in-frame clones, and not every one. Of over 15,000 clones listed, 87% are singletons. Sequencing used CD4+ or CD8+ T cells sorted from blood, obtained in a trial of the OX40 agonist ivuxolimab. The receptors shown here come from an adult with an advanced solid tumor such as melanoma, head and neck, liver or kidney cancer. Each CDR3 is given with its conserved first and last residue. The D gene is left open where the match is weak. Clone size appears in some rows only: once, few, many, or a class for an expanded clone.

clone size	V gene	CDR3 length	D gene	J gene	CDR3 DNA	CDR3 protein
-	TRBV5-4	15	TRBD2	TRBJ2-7	TGTGCCAGCAGCTTCCGAGGACTAGCGCACTACGAGCAGTACTTC	CASSFRGLAHYEQYF
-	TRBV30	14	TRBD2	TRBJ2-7	TGTGCCTGGAGTGTAGCGGGAGGGCCCTACGAGCAGTACTTC	CAWSVAGGPYEQYF
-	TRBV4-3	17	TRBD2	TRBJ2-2	TGCGCCAGCAGCCAAGATTACGCGGGAGGAATAACCGGGGAGCTGTTTTTT	CASSQDYAGGITGELFF
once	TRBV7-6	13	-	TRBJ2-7	TGTGCCAGCAGCTTCGGACAGTCCTACGAGCAGTACTTC	CASSFGQSYEQYF
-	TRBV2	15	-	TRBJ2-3	TGTGCCAGCAGTGAAGGGACATCTAGCACAGATACGCAGTATTTT	CASSEGTSSTDTQYF
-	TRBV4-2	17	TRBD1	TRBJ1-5	TGTGCCAGCAGCCAAGATCTGGGGACAGACAGCAATCAGCCCCAGCATTTT	CASSQDLGTDSNQPQHF
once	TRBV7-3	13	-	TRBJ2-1	TGTGCCAGCAGTCCTACTAGTTACAATGAGCAGTTCTTC	CASSPTSYNEQFF
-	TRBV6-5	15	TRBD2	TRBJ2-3	TGTGCCAGCAGTTACGGGGGGGTGGGCACAGATACGCAGTATTTT	CASSYGGVGTDTQYF
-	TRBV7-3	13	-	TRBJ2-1	TGTGCCAGCAGCTCCGGGCCGGACAATGAGCAGTTCTTC	CASSSGPDNEQFF
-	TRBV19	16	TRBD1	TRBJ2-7	TGTGCCAGTAGTTATCATTCTTTGGGGACAGGTTTCGAGCAGTACTTC	CASSYHSLGTGFEQYF
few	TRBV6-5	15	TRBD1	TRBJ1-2	TGTGCCAGCAGTTCGTGGACAGGGGGCTTCTATGGCTACACCTTC	CASSSWTGGFYGYTF
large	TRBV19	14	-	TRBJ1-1	TGTGCCAGTAGCGACGGACCACCAAGCACTGAAGCTTTCTTT	CASSDGPPSTEAFF
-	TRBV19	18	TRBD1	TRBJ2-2	TGTGCCAGTATCAAGAGGGGGACAGGGGCGACGAACACCGGGGAGCTGTTTTTT	CASIKRGTGATNTGELFF
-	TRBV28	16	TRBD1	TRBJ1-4	TGTGCCAGCAGTTTAGGAGACAGGGGCCAAAATGAAAAACTGTTTTTT	CASSLGDRGQNEKLFF
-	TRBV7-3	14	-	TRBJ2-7	TGTGCCAGCAGCCCCGGGGGCGCCGGGGACGAGCAGTACTTC	CASSPGGAGDEQYF
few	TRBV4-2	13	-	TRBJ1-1	TGTGCCAGCAGCCAAGGGACAGCACGTGAAGCTTTCTTT	CASSQGTAREAFF
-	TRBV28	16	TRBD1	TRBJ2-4	TGTGCCAGCAGTTCCGGGACAGGGGAATATACGGACATTCAGTACTTC	CASSSGTGEYTDIQYF
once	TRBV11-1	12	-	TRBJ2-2	TGTGCCAGCAGCTTATCTACCGGGGAGCTGTTTTTT	CASSLSTGELFF
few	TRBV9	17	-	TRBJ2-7	TGTGCCAGCAGCGTAGCTCCACGGGCCTTGGGGGGCTACGAGCAGTACTTC	CASSVAPRALGGYEQYF
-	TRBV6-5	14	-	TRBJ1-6	TGTGCCAAAGGACTGAGCTCCTATAATTCACCCCTCCACTTT	CAKGLSSYNSPLHF
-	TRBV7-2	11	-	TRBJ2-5	TGTGCCAGCAGCGAAGATGTGACCCAGTACTTC	CASSEDVTQYF
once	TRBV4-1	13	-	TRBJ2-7	TGCGCCAGCAGCCAGGGACAAAATTACGAGCAGTACTTC	CASSQGQNYEQYF
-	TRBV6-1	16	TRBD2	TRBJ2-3	TGTGCCAGCAGTGAACACAATAGCGGGCCCACAGATACGCAGTATTTT	CASSEHNSGPTDTQYF
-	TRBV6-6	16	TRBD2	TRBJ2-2	TGTGCCAGCAGCCCCAGGGGACTAGCGAACACCGGGGAGCTGTTTTTT	CASSPRGLANTGELFF
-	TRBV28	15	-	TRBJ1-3	TGTGCCAGCAGTTTATCCGGAGGGGTCGGAAACACCATATATTTT	CASSLSGGVGNTIYF
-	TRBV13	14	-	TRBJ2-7	TGTGCCAGCAGAGACAGCGAGACCCTCTACGAGCAGTACTTC	CASRDSETLYEQYF
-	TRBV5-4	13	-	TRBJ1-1	TGTGCCAGCAGCTTGAGGTCCGTCGCTGAAGCTTTCTTT	CASSLRSVAEAFF
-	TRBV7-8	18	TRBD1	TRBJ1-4	TGTGCCAGCAGCTTTTACGGGACAGGGCCCGTAATGAATGAAAAACTGTTTTTT	CASSFYGTGPVMNEKLFF
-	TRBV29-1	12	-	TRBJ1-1	TGCAGCGTTGAGCGGGCGAACACTGAAGCTTTCTTT	CSVERANTEAFF
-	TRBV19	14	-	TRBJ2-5	TGTGCCAGTAGTAACCTATGGGGCCAGGAGACCCAGTACTTC	CASSNLWGQETQYF
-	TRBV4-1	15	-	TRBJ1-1	TGCGCCAGCAGCACAAGCCCTATCGGTAGCACTGAAGCTTTCTTT	CASSTSPIGSTEAFF
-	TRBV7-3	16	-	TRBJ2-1	TGTGCCAGCAGCTTAACCGGACAGGGACTAGACAATGAGCAGTTCTTC	CASSLTGQGLDNEQFF
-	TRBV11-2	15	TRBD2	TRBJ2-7	TGTGCCAGCAGCTTAGCTAGCGGGAGCCCCTACGAGCAGTACTTC	CASSLASGSPYEQYF
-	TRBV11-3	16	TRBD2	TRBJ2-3	TGTGCCAGCAGCTTAGGCCTAGCGGGAAGGACAGATACGCAGTATTTT	CASSLGLAGRTDTQYF
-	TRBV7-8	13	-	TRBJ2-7	TGTGCCAGCAGCTCGGCCGCCGTCCACGAGCAGTACTTC	CASSSAAVHEQYF
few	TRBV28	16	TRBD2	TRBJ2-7	TGTGCCAGCAGCGGCCGCGTGGGGACTAGTCTTTTTGAGCAGTACTTC	CASSGRVGTSLFEQYF
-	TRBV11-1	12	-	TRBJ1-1	TGTGCCAGCAGGGGAATGGGGACTGAAGCTTTCTTT	CASRGMGTEAFF
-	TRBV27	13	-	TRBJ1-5	TGTGCCAGCAGCCAGGTACTCAATCAGCCCCAGCATTTT	CASSQVLNQPQHF
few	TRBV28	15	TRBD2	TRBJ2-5	TGTGCCAGCAGCCAGCGTCGGCGGGAGAAGGAGACCCAGTACTTC	CASSQRRREKETQYF
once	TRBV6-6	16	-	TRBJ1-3	TGTGCCAGCAGCTGGGGTCCGGTAAACTCTGGAAACACCATATATTTT	CASSWGPVNSGNTIYF
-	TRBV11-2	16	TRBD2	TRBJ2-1	TGTGCCAGCAGCTTAGGAGTAGCGGGACTAAACAATGAGCAGTTCTTC	CASSLGVAGLNNEQFF
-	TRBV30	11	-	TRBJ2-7	TGTGCCTGGAGTGTAGCTATAGAGCAGTACTTC	CAWSVAIEQYF
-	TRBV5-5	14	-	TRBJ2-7	TGTGCCAGCAGCTTGAGGCCGGGATACTACGAGCAGTACTTC	CASSLRPGYYEQYF
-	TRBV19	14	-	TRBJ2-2	TGTGCCACCGCTACTAACAGACGATACGGGGAGCTGTTTTTT	CATATNRRYGELFF
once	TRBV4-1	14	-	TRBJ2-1	TGCGCCAGCAGCCGAAAGGGGGGGGAAAACGAGCAGTTCTTC	CASSRKGGENEQFF
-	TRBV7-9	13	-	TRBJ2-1	TGTGCCAGCAGCACCGACAGTTACAATGAGCAGTTCTTC	CASSTDSYNEQFF
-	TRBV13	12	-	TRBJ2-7	TGTGCCAGCACCTCCTCCCCCTACGAGCAGTACTTC	CASTSSPYEQYF
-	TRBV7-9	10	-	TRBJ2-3	TGTGCCAGCAGCACAGATACGCAGTATTTT	CASSTDTQYF
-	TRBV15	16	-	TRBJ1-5	TGTGCCACCGTCGATCGAGTTTCGGATAGCAATCAGCCCCAGCATTTT	CATVDRVSDSNQPQHF